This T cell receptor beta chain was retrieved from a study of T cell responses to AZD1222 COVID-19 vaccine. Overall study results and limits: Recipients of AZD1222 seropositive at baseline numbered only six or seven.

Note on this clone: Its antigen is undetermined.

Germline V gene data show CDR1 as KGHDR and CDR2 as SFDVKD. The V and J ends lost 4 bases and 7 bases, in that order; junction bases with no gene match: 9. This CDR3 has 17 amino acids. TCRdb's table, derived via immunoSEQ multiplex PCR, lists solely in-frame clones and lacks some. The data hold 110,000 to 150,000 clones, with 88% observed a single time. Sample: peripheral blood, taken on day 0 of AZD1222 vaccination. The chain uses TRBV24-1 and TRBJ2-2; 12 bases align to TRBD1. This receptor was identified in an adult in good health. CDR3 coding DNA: TGTGCCACCAGTGACCCCCCGGGACAGGGGGCTTTCGGGGAGCTGTTTTTT. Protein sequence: CATSDPPGQGAFGELFF.